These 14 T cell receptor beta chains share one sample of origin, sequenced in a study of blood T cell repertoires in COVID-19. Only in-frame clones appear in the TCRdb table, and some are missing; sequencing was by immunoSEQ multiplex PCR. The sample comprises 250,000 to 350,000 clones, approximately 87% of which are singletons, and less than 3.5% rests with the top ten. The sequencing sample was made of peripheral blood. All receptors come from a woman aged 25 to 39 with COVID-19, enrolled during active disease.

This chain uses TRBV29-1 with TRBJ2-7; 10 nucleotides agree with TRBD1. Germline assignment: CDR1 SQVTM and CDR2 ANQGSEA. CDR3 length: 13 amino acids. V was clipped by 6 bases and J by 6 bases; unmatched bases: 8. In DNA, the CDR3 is TGCAGCGTACTTCCGGGACAGGGGTCCGAGCAGTACTTC. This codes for CSVLPGQGSEQYF.

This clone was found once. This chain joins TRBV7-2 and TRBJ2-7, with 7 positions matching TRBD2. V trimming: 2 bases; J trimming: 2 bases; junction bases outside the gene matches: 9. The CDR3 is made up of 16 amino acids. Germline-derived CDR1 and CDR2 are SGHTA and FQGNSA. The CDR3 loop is CASSLRSGTLTYEQYF. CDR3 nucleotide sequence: TGTGCCAGCAGCTTAAGGAGCGGGACGCTGACCTACGAGCAGTACTTC.

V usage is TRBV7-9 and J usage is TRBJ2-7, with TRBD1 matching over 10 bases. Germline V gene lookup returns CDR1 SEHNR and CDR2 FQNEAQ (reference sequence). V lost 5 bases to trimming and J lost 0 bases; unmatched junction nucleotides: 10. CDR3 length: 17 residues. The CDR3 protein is CASSRLRQGASSYEQYF. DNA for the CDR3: TGTGCCAGCAGCCGCCTCAGACAGGGGGCGAGCTCCTACGAGCAGTACTTC.

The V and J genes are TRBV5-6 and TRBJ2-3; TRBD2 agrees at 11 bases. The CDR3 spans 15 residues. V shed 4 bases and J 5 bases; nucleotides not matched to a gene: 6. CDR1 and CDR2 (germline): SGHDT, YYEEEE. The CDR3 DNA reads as TGTGCCAGCAGCCCTAGCGGGAGGAAGGAAGATACGCAGTATTTT. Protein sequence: CASSPSGRKEDTQYF.

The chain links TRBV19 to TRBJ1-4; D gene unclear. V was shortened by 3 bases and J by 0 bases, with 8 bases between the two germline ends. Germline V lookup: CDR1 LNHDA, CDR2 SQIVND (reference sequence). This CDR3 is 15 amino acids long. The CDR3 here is CASSIGSPTNEKLFF. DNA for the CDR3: TGTGCCAGTAGTATCGGGAGCCCAACTAATGAAAAACTGTTTTTT.

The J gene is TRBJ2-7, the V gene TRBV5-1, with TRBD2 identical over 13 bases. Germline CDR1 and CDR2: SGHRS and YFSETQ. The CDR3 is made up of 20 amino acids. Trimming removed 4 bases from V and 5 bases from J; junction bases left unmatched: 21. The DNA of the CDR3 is TGCGCCAGCAGCCGCACCCCTACAGGGGCTCGACTAGCGGGAGGTAACGAGCAGTACTTC. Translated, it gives CASSRTPTGARLAGGNEQYF. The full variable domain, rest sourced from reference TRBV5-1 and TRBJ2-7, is KAGVTQTPRYLIKTRGQQVTLSCSPISGHRSVSWYQQTPGQGLQFLFEYFSETQRNKGNFPGRFSGRQFSNSRSEMNVSTLELGDSALYLCASSRTPTGARLAGGNEQYFGPGTRLTVT.

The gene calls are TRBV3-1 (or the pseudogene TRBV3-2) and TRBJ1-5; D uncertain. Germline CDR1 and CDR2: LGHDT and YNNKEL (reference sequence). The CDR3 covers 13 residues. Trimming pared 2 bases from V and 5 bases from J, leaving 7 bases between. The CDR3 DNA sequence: TGTGCCAGCAGCCAATACGGGGATCAGCCCCAGCATTTT. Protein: CASSQYGDQPQHF.

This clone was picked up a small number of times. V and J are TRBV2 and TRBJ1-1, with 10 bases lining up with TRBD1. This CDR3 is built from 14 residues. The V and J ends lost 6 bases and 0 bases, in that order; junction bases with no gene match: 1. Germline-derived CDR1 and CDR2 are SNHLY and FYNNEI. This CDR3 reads CASRGQGMNTEAFF. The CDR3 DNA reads TGTGCCAGCAGGGGACAGGGGATGAACACTGAAGCTTTCTTT.

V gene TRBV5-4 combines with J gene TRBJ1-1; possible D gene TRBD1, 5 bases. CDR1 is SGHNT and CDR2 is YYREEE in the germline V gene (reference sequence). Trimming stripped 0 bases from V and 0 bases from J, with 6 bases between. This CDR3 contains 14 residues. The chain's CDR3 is CASSLAGMNTEAFF. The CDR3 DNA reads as TGTGCCAGCAGCTTGGCAGGGATGAACACTGAAGCTTTCTTT.

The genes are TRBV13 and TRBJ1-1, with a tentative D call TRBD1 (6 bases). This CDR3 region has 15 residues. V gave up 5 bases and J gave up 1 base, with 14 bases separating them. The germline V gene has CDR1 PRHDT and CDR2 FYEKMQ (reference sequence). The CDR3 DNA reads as TGTGCCAGCAGCCCAGGGGCGGCGGGGAACACTGAAGCTTTCTTT. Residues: CASSPGAAGNTEAFF.

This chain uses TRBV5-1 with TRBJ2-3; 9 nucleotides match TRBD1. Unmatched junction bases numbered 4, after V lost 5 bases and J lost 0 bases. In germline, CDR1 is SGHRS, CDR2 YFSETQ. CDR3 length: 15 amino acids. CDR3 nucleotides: TGCGCCAGCAGTACAGGGGGCTCTAGCACAGATACGCAGTATTTT. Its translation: CASSTGGSSTDTQYF.

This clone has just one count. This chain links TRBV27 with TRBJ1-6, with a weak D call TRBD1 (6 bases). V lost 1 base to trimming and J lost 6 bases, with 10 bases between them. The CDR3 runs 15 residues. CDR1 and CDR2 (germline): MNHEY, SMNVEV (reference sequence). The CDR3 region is CASSLLNRANSPLHF. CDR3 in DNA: TGTGCCAGCAGTTTATTGAACAGGGCTAATTCACCCCTCCACTTT.

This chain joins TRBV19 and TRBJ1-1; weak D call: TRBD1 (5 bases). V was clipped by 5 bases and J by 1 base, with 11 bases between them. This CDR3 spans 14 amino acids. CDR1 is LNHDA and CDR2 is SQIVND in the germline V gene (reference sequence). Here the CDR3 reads CASSWSGGNTEAFF. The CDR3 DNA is TGTGCCAGTAGTTGGTCGGGGGGGAACACTGAAGCTTTCTTT.

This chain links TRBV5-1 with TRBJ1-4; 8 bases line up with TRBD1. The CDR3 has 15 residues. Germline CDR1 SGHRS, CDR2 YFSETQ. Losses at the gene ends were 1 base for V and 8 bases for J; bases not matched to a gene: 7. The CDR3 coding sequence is TGCGCCAGCAGCTTGCTGACAGGGGAAGGCGAAAAACTGTTTTTT. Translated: CASSLLTGEGEKLFF.